This T cell receptor beta chain appears in the sequencing data of a study of somatic mutations in cytotoxic T cells in rheumatoid arthritis. As for the study in general: Patients had 25 to 30 ml EDTA blood drawn right after diagnosis, before any treatment. Whole-study results and caveats: Antigen targets of the expanded CD8+ clones remained unidentified.

To note about this clone: Its antigen is still unknown.

Isolation of CD4+ and CD8+ cells used positive magnetic bead selection, with purity checked by flow cytometry. The repertoire was sequenced with immunoSEQ multiplex PCR; TCRdb's copy has only in-frame clones and lacks some. The repertoire holds fewer than 20,000 clones, with about four fifths as singletons. The sequenced sample was CD8+ T cells sorted from blood. The sequence derives from a woman between 45 and 65 years old with rheumatoid arthritis.

The CDR3 DNA is TGTGCCAGCAGCCCAGGGGTAGGGACTGAAGCTTTCTTT. Translating it yields CASSPGVGTEAFF. V is TRBV7-9 and J is TRBJ1-1; possibly TRBD1 for D (6 bases). V lost 5 bases, J lost 5 bases, and 12 bases lay in between. Germline CDR1 SEHNR, CDR2 FQNEAQ (reference sequence). CDR3 length: 13 amino acids.